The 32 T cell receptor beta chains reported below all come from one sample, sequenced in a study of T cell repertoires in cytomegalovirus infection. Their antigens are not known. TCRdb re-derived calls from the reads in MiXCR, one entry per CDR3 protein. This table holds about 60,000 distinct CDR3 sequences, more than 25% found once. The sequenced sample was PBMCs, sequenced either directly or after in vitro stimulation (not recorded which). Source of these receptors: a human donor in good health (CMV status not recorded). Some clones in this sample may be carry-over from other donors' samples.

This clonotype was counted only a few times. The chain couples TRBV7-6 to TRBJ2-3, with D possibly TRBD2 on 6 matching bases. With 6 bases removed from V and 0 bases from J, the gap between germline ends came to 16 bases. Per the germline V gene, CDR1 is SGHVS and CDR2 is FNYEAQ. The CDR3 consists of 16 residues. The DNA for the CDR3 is TGTGCCAGCAGTCCTCGACTAGTTGCTAGCACAGATACGCAGTATTTT. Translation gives CASSPRLVASTDTQYF.

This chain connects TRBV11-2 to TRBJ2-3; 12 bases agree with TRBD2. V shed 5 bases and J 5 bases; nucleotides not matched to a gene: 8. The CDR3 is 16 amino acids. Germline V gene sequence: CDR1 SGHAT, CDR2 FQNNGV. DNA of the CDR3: TGTGCCAGCAGCCCTAAACTAGCGGGAGGTATAGATACGCAGTATTTT. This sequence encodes CASSPKLAGGIDTQYF.

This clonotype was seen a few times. CDR3 region: CAPRGTPKTLYEQYF. The CDR3 nucleotides are TGTGCTCCCCGAGGTACTCCAAAAACCTTATACGAGCAGTACTTC. The J gene is TRBJ2-7, the V gene TRBV19; D is unresolved. The CDR3 covers 15 residues. In germline, CDR1 is LNHDA, CDR2 SQIVND (reference sequence).

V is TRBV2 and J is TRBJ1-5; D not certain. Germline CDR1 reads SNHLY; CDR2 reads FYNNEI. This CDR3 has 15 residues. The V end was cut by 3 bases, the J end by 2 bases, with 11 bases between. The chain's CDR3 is CASSDGLAGNQPQHF. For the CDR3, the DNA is TGTGCCAGCAGTGATGGTCTGGCGGGCAATCAGCCCCAGCATTTT. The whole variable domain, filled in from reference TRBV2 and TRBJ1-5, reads EPEVTQTPSHQVTQMGQEVILRCVPISNHLYFYWYRQILGQKVEFLVSFYNNEISEKSEIFDDQFSVERPDGSNFTLKIRSTKLEDSAMYFCASSDGLAGNQPQHFGDGTRLSIL.

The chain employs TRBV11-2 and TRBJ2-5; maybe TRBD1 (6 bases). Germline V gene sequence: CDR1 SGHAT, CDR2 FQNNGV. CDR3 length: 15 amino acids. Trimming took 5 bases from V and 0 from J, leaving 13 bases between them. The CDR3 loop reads CASSGLRDNQETQYF. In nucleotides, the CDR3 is TGTGCCAGCAGCGGGCTCCGGGACAACCAAGAGACCCAGTACTTC.

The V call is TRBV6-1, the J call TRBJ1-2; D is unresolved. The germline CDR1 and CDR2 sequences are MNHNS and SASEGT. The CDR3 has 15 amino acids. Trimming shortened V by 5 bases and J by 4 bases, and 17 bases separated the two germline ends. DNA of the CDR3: TGTGCCAGCAGTTTGTCCGATCGGCTGGCCTATGGCTACACCTTC. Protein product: CASSLSDRLAYGYTF.

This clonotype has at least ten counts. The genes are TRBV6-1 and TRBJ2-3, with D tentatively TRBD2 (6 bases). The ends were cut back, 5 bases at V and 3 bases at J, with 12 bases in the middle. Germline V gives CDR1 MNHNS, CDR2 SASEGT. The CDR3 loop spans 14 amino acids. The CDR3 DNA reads TGTGCCAGCAGTTATGCAGGGACTACAGATACGCAGTATTTT. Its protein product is CASSYAGTTDTQYF.

The CDR3 loop is CASRIAGGADTQYF. Here the CDR3 DNA reads TGTGCCAGCAGGATAGCGGGAGGGGCAGATACGCAGTATTTT. The chain recombines TRBV2 with TRBJ2-3, with 11 bases identical to TRBD2. The J segment lost 4 bases and the V segment lost 6 bases, leaving 3 bases of the junction unmatched. The germline CDR1 and CDR2 sequences are SNHLY and FYNNEI. The length of the CDR3 is 14 residues.

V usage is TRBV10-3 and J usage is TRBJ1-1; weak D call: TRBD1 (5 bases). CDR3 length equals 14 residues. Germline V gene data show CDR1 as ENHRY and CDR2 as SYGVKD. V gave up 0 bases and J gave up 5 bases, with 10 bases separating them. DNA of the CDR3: TGTGCCATCAGTGAGTCAGAGGGGAGTACTGAAGCTTTCTTT. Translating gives CAISESEGSTEAFF.

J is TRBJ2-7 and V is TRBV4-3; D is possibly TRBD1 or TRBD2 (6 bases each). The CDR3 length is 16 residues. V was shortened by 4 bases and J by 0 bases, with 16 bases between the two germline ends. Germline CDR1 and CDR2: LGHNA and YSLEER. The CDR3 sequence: CASSPVGGRSSYEQYF. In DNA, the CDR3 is TGCGCCAGCAGCCCCGTAGGGGGGAGGTCCTCCTACGAGCAGTACTTC.

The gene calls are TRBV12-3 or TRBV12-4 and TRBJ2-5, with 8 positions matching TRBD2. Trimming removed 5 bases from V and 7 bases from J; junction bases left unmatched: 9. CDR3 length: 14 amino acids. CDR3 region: CASSPGGAIGTQYF. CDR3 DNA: TGTGCCAGCAGTCCGGGGGGGGCGATAGGGACCCAGTACTTC.

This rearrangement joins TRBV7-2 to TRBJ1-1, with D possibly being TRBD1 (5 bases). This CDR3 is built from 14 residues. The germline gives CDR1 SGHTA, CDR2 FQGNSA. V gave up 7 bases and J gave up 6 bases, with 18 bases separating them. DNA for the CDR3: TGTGCCAGCAACCAACCGGGAGGGGCTTCTGAAGCTTTCTTT. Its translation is CASNQPGGASEAFF.

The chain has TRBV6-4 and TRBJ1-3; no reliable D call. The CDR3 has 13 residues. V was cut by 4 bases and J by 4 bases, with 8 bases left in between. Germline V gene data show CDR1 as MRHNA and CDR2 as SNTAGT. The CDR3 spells CASSVDPGNTIYF. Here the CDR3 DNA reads TGTGCCAGCAGTGTCGATCCGGGAAACACCATATATTTT.

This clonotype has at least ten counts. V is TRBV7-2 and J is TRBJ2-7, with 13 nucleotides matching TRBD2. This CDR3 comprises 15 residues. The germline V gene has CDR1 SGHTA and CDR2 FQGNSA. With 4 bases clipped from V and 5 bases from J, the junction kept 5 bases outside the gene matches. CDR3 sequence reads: CASSSQLAGGDEQYF. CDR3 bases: TGTGCCAGCAGCTCCCAACTAGCGGGAGGGGACGAGCAGTACTTC.

CDR3 sequence: CASTRLAGGGNEQFF. The CDR3 bases are TGTGCCAGCACCCGACTAGCGGGAGGGGGGAATGAGCAGTTCTTC. The V call is TRBV6-5, the J call TRBJ2-1; 14 nucleotides line up with TRBD2. The germline V gene encodes CDR1 MNHEY and CDR2 SVGAGI. CDR3 length: 15 residues. J was trimmed by 7 bases and V by 7 bases; bases with no gene match: 6.

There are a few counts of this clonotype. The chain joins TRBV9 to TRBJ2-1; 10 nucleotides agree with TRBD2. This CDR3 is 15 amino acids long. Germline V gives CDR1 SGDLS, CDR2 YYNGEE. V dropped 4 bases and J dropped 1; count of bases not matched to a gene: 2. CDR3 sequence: CASSKREGSYNEQFF. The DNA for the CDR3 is TGTGCCAGCAGCAAGCGGGAGGGTTCCTACAATGAGCAGTTCTTC.

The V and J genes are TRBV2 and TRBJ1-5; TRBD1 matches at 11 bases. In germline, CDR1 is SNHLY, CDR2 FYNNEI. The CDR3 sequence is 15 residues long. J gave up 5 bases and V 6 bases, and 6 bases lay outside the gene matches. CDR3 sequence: CASRGDRGRDQPQHF. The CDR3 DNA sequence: TGTGCCAGCAGAGGGGACAGGGGGAGGGATCAGCCCCAGCATTTT.

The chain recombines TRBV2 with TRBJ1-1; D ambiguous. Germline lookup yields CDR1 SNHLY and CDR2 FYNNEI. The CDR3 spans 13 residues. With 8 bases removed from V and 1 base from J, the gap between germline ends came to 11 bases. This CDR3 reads CASPEGKNTEAFF. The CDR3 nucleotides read TGTGCCAGCCCAGAAGGGAAGAACACTGAAGCTTTCTTT.

The CDR3 is CASSFGAGAPDTQYF. The CDR3, as DNA: TGTGCCAGCAGTTTCGGAGCGGGGGCGCCAGATACGCAGTATTTT. The chain couples TRBV12-3 or TRBV12-4 to TRBJ2-3, with 8 bases lining up with TRBD2. CDR3 size: 15 residues. Trimming took 3 bases from V and 4 from J; bases not matched to a gene: 6.

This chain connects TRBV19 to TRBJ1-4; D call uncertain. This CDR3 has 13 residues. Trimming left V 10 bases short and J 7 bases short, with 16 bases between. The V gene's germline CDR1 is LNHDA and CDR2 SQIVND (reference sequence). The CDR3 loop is CATRGTPGEKLFF. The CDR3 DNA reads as TGTGCCACCCGAGGAACACCTGGTGAAAAACTGTTTTTT. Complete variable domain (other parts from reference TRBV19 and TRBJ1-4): DGGITQSPKYLFRKEGQNVTLSCEQNLNHDAMYWYRQDPGQGLRLIYYSQIVNDFQKGDIAEGYSVSREKKESFPLTVTSAQKNPTAFYLCATRGTPGEKLFFGSGTQLSVL.

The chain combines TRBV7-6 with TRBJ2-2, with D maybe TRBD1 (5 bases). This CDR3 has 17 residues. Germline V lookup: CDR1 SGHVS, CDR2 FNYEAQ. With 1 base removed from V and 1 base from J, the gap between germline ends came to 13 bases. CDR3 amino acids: CASSLGVAQVNTGELFF. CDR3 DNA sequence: TGTGCCAGCAGCTTAGGGGTTGCACAGGTGAACACCGGGGAGCTGTTTTTT.

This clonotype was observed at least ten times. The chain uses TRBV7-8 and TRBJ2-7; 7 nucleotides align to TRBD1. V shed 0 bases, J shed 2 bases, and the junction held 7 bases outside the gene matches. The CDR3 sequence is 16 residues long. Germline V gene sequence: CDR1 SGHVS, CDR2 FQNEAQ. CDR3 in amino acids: CASSLASRGSTYEQYF. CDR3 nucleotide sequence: TGTGCCAGCAGCTTAGCATCCAGGGGGTCCACCTACGAGCAGTACTTC.

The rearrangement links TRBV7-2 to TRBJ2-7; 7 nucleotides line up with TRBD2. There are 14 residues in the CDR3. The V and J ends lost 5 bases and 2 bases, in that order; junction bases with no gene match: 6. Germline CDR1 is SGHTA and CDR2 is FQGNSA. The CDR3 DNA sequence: TGTGCCAGCAGCCTCGGGCGGGGGACCTACGAGCAGTACTTC. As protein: CASSLGRGTYEQYF.

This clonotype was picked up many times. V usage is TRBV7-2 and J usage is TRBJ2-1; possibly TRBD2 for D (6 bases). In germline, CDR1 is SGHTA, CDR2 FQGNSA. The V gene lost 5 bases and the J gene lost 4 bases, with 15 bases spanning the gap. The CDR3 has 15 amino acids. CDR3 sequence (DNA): TGTGCCAGCAGCCCCGGGGGTCCACGTTACAATGAGCAGTTCTTC. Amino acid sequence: CASSPGGPRYNEQFF.

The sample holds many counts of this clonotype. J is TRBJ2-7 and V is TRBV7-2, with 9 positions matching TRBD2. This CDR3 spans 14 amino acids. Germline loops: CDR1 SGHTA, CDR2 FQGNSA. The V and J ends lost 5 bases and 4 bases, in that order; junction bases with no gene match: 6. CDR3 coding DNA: TGTGCCAGCAGCAAGCGGGGGGCCGGTTACGAGCAGTACTTC. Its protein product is CASSKRGAGYEQYF. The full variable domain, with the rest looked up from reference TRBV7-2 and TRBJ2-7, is GAGVSQSPSNKVTEKGKDVELRCDPISGHTALYWYRQSLGQGLEFLIYFQGNSAPDKSGLPSDRFSAERTGGSVSTLTIQRTQQEDSAVYLCASSKRGAGYEQYFGPGTRLTVT.

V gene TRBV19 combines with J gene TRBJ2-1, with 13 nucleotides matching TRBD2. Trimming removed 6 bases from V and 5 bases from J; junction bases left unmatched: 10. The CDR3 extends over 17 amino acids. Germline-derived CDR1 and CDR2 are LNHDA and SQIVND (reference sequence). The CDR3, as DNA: TGTGCCAGTAGAGGATCTGGGACTAGCGGGGAGGACAATGAGCAGTTCTTC. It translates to CASRGSGTSGEDNEQFF.

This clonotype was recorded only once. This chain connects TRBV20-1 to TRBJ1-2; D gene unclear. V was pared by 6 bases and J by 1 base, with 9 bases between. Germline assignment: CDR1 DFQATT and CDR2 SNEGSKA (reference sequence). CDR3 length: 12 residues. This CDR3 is CSARESNYGYTF. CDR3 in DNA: TGCAGTGCAAGGGAGAGTAACTATGGCTACACCTTC.

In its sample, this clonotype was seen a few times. CDR3 loop: CASSDGTSGRGGEQYF. CDR3 DNA: TGTGCCAGCAGCGACGGGACTAGCGGGAGGGGAGGCGAGCAGTACTTC. The rearrangement joins TRBV7-6 to TRBJ2-7, with 16 bases matching TRBD2. CDR3 length equals 16 residues. V was clipped by 5 bases and J by 6 bases; unmatched bases: 7. The V gene's germline CDR1 is SGHVS and CDR2 FNYEAQ.

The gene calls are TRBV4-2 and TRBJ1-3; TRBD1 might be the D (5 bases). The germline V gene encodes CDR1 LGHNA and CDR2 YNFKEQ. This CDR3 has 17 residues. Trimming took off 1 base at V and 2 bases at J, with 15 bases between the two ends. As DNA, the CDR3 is TGTGCCAGCAGCCAAGCCTCCCCCCCGGGGGCTGGAAACACCATATATTTT. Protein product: CASSQASPPGAGNTIYF.

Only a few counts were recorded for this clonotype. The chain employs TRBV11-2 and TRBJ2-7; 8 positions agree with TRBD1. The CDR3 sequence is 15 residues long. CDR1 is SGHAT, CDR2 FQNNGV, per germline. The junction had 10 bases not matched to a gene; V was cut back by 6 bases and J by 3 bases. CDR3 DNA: TGTGCCAGCAGTAGAGGTCCGGACAGGGTCTACGAGCAGTACTTC. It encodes CASSRGPDRVYEQYF.

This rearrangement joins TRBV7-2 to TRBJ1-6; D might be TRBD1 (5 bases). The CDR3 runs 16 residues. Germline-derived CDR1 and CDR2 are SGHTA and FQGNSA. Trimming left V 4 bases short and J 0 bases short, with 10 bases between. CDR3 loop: CASSYRQSSYNSPLHF. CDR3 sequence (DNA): TGTGCCAGCAGCTATAGACAGAGCTCCTATAATTCACCCCTCCACTTT. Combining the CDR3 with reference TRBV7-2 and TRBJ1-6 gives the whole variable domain GAGVSQSPSNKVTEKGKDVELRCDPISGHTALYWYRQSLGQGLEFLIYFQGNSAPDKSGLPSDRFSAERTGGSVSTLTIQRTQQEDSAVYLCASSYRQSSYNSPLHFGNGTRLTVT.

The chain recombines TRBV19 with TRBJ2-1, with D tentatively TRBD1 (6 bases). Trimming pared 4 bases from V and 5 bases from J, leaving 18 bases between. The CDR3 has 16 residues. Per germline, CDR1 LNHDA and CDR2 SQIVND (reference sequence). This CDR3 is CASSTTTGPPDNEQFF. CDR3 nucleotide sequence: TGTGCCAGTAGTACTACTACAGGGCCCCCGGACAATGAGCAGTTCTTC.